These 31 T cell receptor beta chains were all obtained from the same sample, sequenced in a study of blood T cell repertoires in COVID-19. Sequenced by immunoSEQ multiplex PCR; TCRdb stores in-frame clones only, minus some. This repertoire shows about 40,000 clones, around 83% found once; its top ten account for roughly 2.7%. The material sequenced was peripheral blood. Receptor source: a woman aged 55-70 years with acute or convalescent COVID-19.

In DNA form, the CDR3 reads TGTGCCAGCAGTTACTCGGGACAAGCAAACACTGAAGCTTTCTTT. Protein product: CASSYSGQANTEAFF. This chain connects TRBV6-6 to TRBJ1-1; possible D gene TRBD1, 6 bases. Germline assignment: CDR1 MNHNY and CDR2 SVGAGI (reference sequence). This CDR3 is built from 15 residues. V lost 0 bases and J 2 bases, leaving 10 bases between the germline ends.

The genes are TRBV29-1 and TRBJ1-5, with D maybe TRBD1 (6 bases). CDR3 size: 14 residues. Germline loops: CDR1 SQVTM, CDR2 ANQGSEA. The V and J ends lost 6 bases and 6 bases respectively, with 18 bases between them. The CDR3 nucleotides are TGCAGCGTCGTGACCGGGACACAGAGTCAGCCCCAGCATTTT. This gives the protein CSVVTGTQSQPQHF.

This clone was found a few times. The chain links TRBV3-1 (or the pseudogene TRBV3-2) to TRBJ1-1; tentatively, D is TRBD1 (6 bases). This CDR3 has 18 amino acids. CDR1 LGHDT and CDR2 YNNKEL come from the germline V gene (reference sequence). Deletions cut 0 bases from V and 0 bases from J, with 17 bases between. The CDR3 region is CASSQDGIGQLMNTEAFF. CDR3 DNA: TGTGCCAGCAGCCAAGATGGTATCGGACAGCTTATGAACACTGAAGCTTTCTTT.

This clone has only one observation. The chain links TRBV11-3 to TRBJ1-5; 8 positions match TRBD1. This CDR3 region has 18 residues. The germline gives CDR1 SGHNT, CDR2 YENEEA. After removal of 4 bases from V and 0 bases from J, the junction contained 11 bases not matched to a gene. The CDR3: CASSSTKGQDYSNQPQHF. DNA of the CDR3: TGTGCCAGCAGCTCGACCAAGGGACAGGACTATAGCAATCAGCCCCAGCATTTT.

J is TRBJ2-7 and V is TRBV23-1; TRBD1 might be the D (6 bases). Being an ORF, TRBV23-1 has a function that is uncertain. The CDR3 covers 18 residues. With 4 bases removed from V and 0 bases from J, the gap between germline ends came to 22 bases. The CDR3 bases are TGCGCCAGCAGTCTGAGACAGGACAGTATTAAAAGCTCCTACGAGCAGTACTTC. It encodes CASSLRQDSIKSSYEQYF.

The chain employs TRBV15 and TRBJ1-5; D call uncertain. CDR3 size: 15 residues. The V and J ends lost 5 bases and 0 bases respectively, with 11 bases between them. Germline CDR1 is LNHNV and CDR2 is YYDKDF (reference sequence). The CDR3 reads CATSVNIHSNQPQHF. CDR3 coding DNA: TGTGCCACCAGCGTCAACATACATAGCAATCAGCCCCAGCATTTT.

The V gene is TRBV7-6, the J gene TRBJ1-6; no clear D. This CDR3 has 15 amino acids. Germline CDR1 is SGHVS and CDR2 is FNYEAQ. V was trimmed by 5 bases and J by 0 bases, leaving 8 bases between them. The CDR3 DNA is TGTGCCAGCAGCACTACTAGCTCCTATAATTCACCCCTCCACTTT. Its translation: CASSTTSSYNSPLHF.

The V gene is TRBV29-1, the J gene TRBJ2-5, with D possibly being TRBD1 (5 bases). V dropped 4 bases and J dropped 3 bases, with 12 bases sitting between them. There are 13 residues in the CDR3. Germline V gene sequence: CDR1 SQVTM, CDR2 ANQGSEA. Written as DNA, the CDR3 is TGCAGCGTTGGAATAGGGGCCGAAGAGACCCAGTACTTC. Its protein product is CSVGIGAEETQYF.

This chain joins TRBV3-1 (or the pseudogene TRBV3-2) and TRBJ1-2, with 7 bases aligning to TRBD1. CDR1 and CDR2 from the germline V gene are LGHDT and YNNKEL (reference sequence). V lost 3 bases to trimming and J lost 4 bases; unmatched junction nucleotides: 2. The CDR3 runs to 13 residues. This CDR3 reads CASSQTGLYGYTF. CDR3 DNA: TGTGCCAGCAGCCAGACAGGGCTCTATGGCTACACCTTC.

The gene calls are TRBV9 and TRBJ1-5; TRBD1 aligns across 8 bases. This CDR3 contains 15 residues. Germline values: CDR1 SGDLS, CDR2 YYNGEE. Unmatched junction bases numbered 6, after V lost 3 bases and J lost 4 bases. Here the CDR3 DNA reads TGTGCCAGCAGCGCCGGGACAGGTCTTAATCAGCCCCAGCATTTT. It translates to CASSAGTGLNQPQHF.

J is TRBJ1-5 and V is TRBV12-2; the table's TRBD1 call for D was not verified on the DNA. TRBV12-2 is a known pseudogene. The CDR3 sequence is 14 residues long. CDR3 amino acids: CASRLDPGKQPQHF. The CDR3 DNA follows: TGTGCAAGTCGCTTAGATCCAGGGAAACAGCCCCAGCATTTT.

This clone occurred once. The chain is built from TRBV18 and TRBJ2-3; D is perhaps TRBD2 (5 bases). Trimming removed 1 base at V and 3 bases at J, with 14 bases between. This CDR3 is 16 amino acids long. From germline, CDR1 is KGHSH and CDR2 LQKENI. CDR3 protein: CASSPRTQGSTDTQYF. In nucleotides, the CDR3 is TGTGCCAGCTCACCACGAACCCAAGGGAGTACAGATACGCAGTATTTT.

The chain carries TRBV29-1 and TRBJ1-1, with D possibly being TRBD1 (5 bases). Germline-derived CDR1 and CDR2 are SQVTM and ANQGSEA. CDR3 length equals 13 residues. V dropped 6 bases and J dropped 6 bases, with 17 bases sitting between them. CDR3 sequence reads: CSVDNQAGSEAFF. The CDR3 DNA reads TGCAGCGTGGATAACCAGGCAGGGTCTGAAGCTTTCTTT.

V and J are TRBV6-4 and TRBJ1-4; 10 bases are shared with TRBD1. The CDR3 covers 15 residues. Germline V CDR1 and CDR2: MRHNA, SNTAGT. The V and J ends lost 6 bases and 6 bases, in that order; junction bases with no gene match: 7. The CDR3 is CASRHMDRGYEKLFF. The CDR3 DNA is TGTGCCAGCAGGCACATGGACAGGGGGTATGAAAAACTGTTTTTT.

The chain employs TRBV11-2 and TRBJ2-7, with 8 nucleotides matching TRBD2. The germline V gene has CDR1 SGHAT and CDR2 FQNNGV. The CDR3 has 14 residues. The trim removed 3 bases at V and 2 bases at J, leaving 3 bases unmatched. CDR3 residues: CASSFPLAAYEQYF. The CDR3 region has the DNA TGTGCCAGCAGCTTCCCACTAGCGGCCTACGAGCAGTACTTC. The whole variable domain, filled in from reference TRBV11-2 and TRBJ2-7, reads EAGVAQSPRYKIIEKRQSVAFWCNPISGHATLYWYQQILGQGPKLLIQFQNNGVVDDSQLPKDRFSAERLKGVDSTLKIQPAKLEDSAVYLCASSFPLAAYEQYFGPGTRLTVT.

This clone has just a few counts. CDR3 loop: CASRQDLNYGYTF. CDR3 nucleotide sequence: TGTGCCAGCAGACAGGACCTTAACTATGGCTACACCTTC. This chain connects TRBV6-5 to TRBJ1-2, with D possibly matching TRBD1 (5 bases). Between the trimmed V and J ends, which lost 6 bases and 1 base, there was a span of 9 bases. The germline gives CDR1 MNHEY, CDR2 SVGAGI. This CDR3 is built from 13 residues.

This sequence joins TRBV7-9 and TRBJ1-4; D uncertain. V was shortened by 1 base and J by 5 bases, with 11 bases between the two germline ends. CDR3 length: 15 residues. CDR1 and CDR2 from the germline V gene are SEHNR and FQNEAQ (reference sequence). CDR3: CASSLDAGRNEKLFF. The CDR3 DNA is TGTGCCAGCAGCTTAGATGCAGGTAGAAATGAAAAACTGTTTTTT.

The chain carries TRBV21-1 and TRBJ1-4. TRBV21-1 is a listed pseudogene. This CDR3 region has 16 residues. The CDR3 here is CASSRRDCVPNEKLFF. CDR3 sequence (DNA): TGTGCCAGCAGCAGACGGGACTGCGTCCCTAATGAAAAACTGTTTTTT.

The gene calls are TRBV10-3 and TRBJ2-3; 9 bases fit TRBD1. This CDR3 is 14 amino acids long. Germline assignment: CDR1 ENHRY and CDR2 SYGVKD. After removal of 7 bases from V and 4 bases from J, the junction contained 6 bases not matched to a gene. CDR3 nucleotide sequence: TGTGCCATCAAAGGACAGGGGAACCCAGATACGCAGTATTTT. This codes for CAIKGQGNPDTQYF.

V is TRBV4-1 and J is TRBJ1-2, with 8 nucleotides matching TRBD1. The trim removed 0 bases at V and 6 bases at J, leaving 15 bases unmatched. CDR1 and CDR2 (germline): MGHRA, YSYEKL. The CDR3 runs 18 residues. CDR3 in DNA: TGCGCCAGCAGCCAAGATTGGGGCCCCAGGGGGCACCCTAATGGCTACACCTTC. This encodes CASSQDWGPRGHPNGYTF.

This clone turned up a few times. The V call is TRBV29-1, the J call TRBJ2-1, with TRBD2 matching 8 bases. The CDR3 runs to 13 residues. J gave up 3 bases and V 7 bases, and 5 bases lay outside the gene matches. Germline CDR1 SQVTM, CDR2 ANQGSEA. As DNA, the CDR3 is TGCAGCGGGATAGCGGGAAACTACAATGAGCAGTTCTTC. Its translation is CSGIAGNYNEQFF.

The CDR3 DNA follows: TGTGCCAGCAGCCAAGATGGCAGGGGGCGAGAGCTGTTTTTT. Amino acids: CASSQDGRGRELFF. This chain links TRBV3-1 (or the pseudogene TRBV3-2) with TRBJ2-2, with TRBD1 matching 8 bases. This CDR3 is 14 amino acids long. The V gene end was trimmed by 0 bases and the J gene end by 11 bases; junction bases not matched to a gene: 5. Looked up from germline, CDR1 is LGHDT and CDR2 is YNNKEL (reference sequence).

The chain combines TRBV5-5 with TRBJ2-3; D remains unclear. This CDR3 comprises 14 residues. Trimming removed 1 base at V and 0 bases at J, with 6 bases between. Germline assignment: CDR1 SGHKS and CDR2 YYEKEE (reference sequence). CDR3 amino acids: CASSLMASTDTQYF. DNA of the CDR3: TGTGCCAGCAGCTTGATGGCTAGCACAGATACGCAGTATTTT.

The V gene is TRBV7-2, the J gene TRBJ1-5, with 9 nucleotides matching TRBD1. V shed 6 bases and J 5 bases; nucleotides not matched to a gene: 8. The CDR3 has 15 residues. Per the germline V gene, CDR1 is SGHTA and CDR2 is FQGNSA. CDR3 residues: CASSSITGGDQPQHF. The CDR3 bases are TGTGCCAGCAGTTCTATTACAGGGGGCGATCAGCCCCAGCATTTT.

For the CDR3, the DNA is TGCGCCAGCAGTAGAGGGGGGAACACCGGGGAGCTGTTTTTT. Encoded protein: CASSRGGNTGELFF. The chain links TRBV5-1 to TRBJ2-2, with a tentative D call TRBD1 (6 bases). CDR3 length: 14 residues. Trimming pared 5 bases from V and 1 base from J, leaving 9 bases between. Germline V lookup: CDR1 SGHRS, CDR2 YFSETQ.

The genes are TRBV9 and TRBJ1-1, with D perhaps matching TRBD1 (5 bases). This CDR3 is built from 14 residues. CDR1 SGDLS and CDR2 YYNGEE come from the germline V gene. V was trimmed by 0 bases and J by 4 bases, leaving 10 bases between them. The CDR3 DNA reads as TGTGCCAGCAGCGTAGCTGGCGGGGGCACTGAAGCTTTCTTT. This encodes CASSVAGGGTEAFF.

The chain carries TRBV15 and TRBJ2-1, with TRBD1 matching 11 bases. The trim removed 2 bases at V and 6 bases at J, leaving 6 bases unmatched. Germline assignment: CDR1 LNHNV and CDR2 YYDKDF (reference sequence). This CDR3 contains 16 residues. As DNA, the CDR3 is TGTGCCACCAGCAGAACGGGGGGACAGGGGGTCAATGAGCAGTTCTTC. Amino acid sequence: CATSRTGGQGVNEQFF.

The chain uses TRBV7-3 and TRBJ1-2; TRBD1 agrees at 11 bases. V shed 4 bases and J 7 bases; nucleotides not matched to a gene: 5. Germline values: CDR1 SGHTA, CDR2 FQGTGA. The CDR3 extends over 14 amino acids. The CDR3 loop reads CASSSGQGAPGYTF. The CDR3 bases are TGTGCCAGCAGCTCCGGACAGGGGGCGCCTGGCTACACCTTC. Using reference TRBV7-3 and TRBJ1-2 for the parts outside the CDR3, the full variable domain is GAGVSQTPSNKVTEKGKYVELRCDPISGHTALYWYRQSLGQGPEFLIYFQGTGAADDSGLPNDRFFAVRPEGSVSTLKIQRTERGDSAVYLCASSSGQGAPGYTFGSGTRLTVV.

The chain links TRBV4-1 to TRBJ1-2, with D perhaps TRBD1 (5 bases). The CDR3 extends over 15 amino acids. Germline V gene data show CDR1 as MGHRA and CDR2 as YSYEKL. Trimming left V 3 bases short and J 8 bases short, with 19 bases between. CDR3 residues: CASSQQRQSPYGYTF. The CDR3 DNA sequence: TGCGCCAGCAGCCAGCAACGACAGTCCCCCTACGGCTACACCTTC.

In DNA form, the CDR3 reads TGTGCCAGCAGCTTAGGACAGGGGCGGAATTCACCCCTCCACTTT. Protein product: CASSLGQGRNSPLHF. The chain recombines TRBV7-9 with TRBJ1-6; 8 bases match TRBD1. Germline CDR1 and CDR2: SEHNR and FQNEAQ (reference sequence). V gave up 1 base and J gave up 7 bases; unmatched junction bases: 3. This CDR3 has 15 amino acids.

The CDR3 DNA follows: TGTGCCAGCAGCAAAGCACCGGGACAGGGTGGAGAGACCCAGTACTTC. Amino acid sequence: CASSKAPGQGGETQYF. This chain uses TRBV21-1 with TRBJ2-5; the table assigns TRBD1, which was not confirmed against the DNA. TRBV21-1 is shown as a pseudogene. This CDR3 comprises 16 residues.